The T cell receptor (beta chain) described here comes from a study of blood T cells in healthy people across ages. Each sample provided at least 5.5 micrograms of extracted total RNA. The second PCR ran about 6 to 12 cycles with a sample-barcoded 5' primer and J-beta primers. One entry per CDR3 protein results from TCRdb running MiXCR on the 5' RACE reads. The sample yields roughly 1,700,000 distinct CDR3 sequences, 25% to 30% seen once. This clonotype showed up just once. The junction departs from the called germline gene at one end, perhaps through a read error. Per the germline V gene, CDR1 is SGHDN and CDR2 is FVKESK. This CDR3 comprises 15 residues.

This rearrangement joins TRBV14 to TRBJ2-4, with 8 bases matching TRBD1. The DNA end is a closer match to TRBJ2-7, so the J assignment may be wrong. The specimen sequenced was blood. This sequence was found in a woman aged 30 to 39 in good health. CDR3 sequence: CTSSPPNAGTGEQYF. Here the CDR3 DNA reads TGTACCAGCAGCCCACCTAATGCCGGGACAGGCGAGCAGTACTTC.